The present entry profiles one T cell receptor beta chain with its context. Its antigen is unknown. V trimming: 5 bases; J trimming: 4 bases; junction bases outside the gene matches: 10. CDR3 length: 15 residues. Germline values: CDR1 LNHNV, CDR2 YYDKDF (reference sequence). The sample belongs to a study of cytomegalovirus exposure and HLA in healthy donors. Findings and limits, study-wide: First-cohort TCR clusters tended to co-occur in the 95 to 150 validation repertoires, a later analysis found.

Some clones are missing from TCRdb's copy, which holds only in-frame ones; the method was immunoSEQ multiplex PCR. Among under 400,000 clones listed, approximately 86% were seen once. The sequencing sample was made of PBMCs. The sequence came from a young man in good health and CMV-seronegative. The chain uses TRBV15 and TRBJ1-2; 7 positions agree with TRBD1. The CDR3: CATSPQQRGPYGYTF. As DNA, the CDR3 is TGTGCCACCAGCCCCCAGCAGAGGGGGCCCTATGGCTACACCTTC.